This TCR beta chain comes out of a study of shared clonotypes between healthy human individuals. Study-level findings and limits: Compared with memory subsets, naive subsets generally had larger estimated richness. Clonotypes not shared had lower generation probabilities than those common to all four donors.

Trimming took 6 bases from V and 3 from J; bases not matched to a gene: 4. The CDR3 contains 13 residues. Germline assignment: CDR1 MNHEY and CDR2 SVGAGI. In the original processing: ImmunoSEQ gave junction-only sequences without quality scores, so filtering differed. Sequenced by immunoSEQ multiplex PCR; TCRdb stores in-frame clones only, minus some. V and J calls and clone size are as listed in that table; D and trimming were resolved from the DNA. The sample holds over 2 million clones, 80% to 95% seen once. Concerning this clone: No antigen is known for it.

The chain is built from TRBV6-5 and TRBJ2-7, with TRBD2 matching over 8 bases. Input material: naive CD4+ T cells from PBMCs. The subset was: CD45RA+ positively selected. The clonotype was recovered from a man between 18 and 35 years old in good health. Some clones in this sample may be carry-over from other donors' samples. CDR3 sequence reads: CASSRGTSYEQYF. The CDR3 nucleotides read TGTGCCAGCAGCCGCGGGACTAGCTACGAGCAGTACTTC.